This record covers a single TCR beta chain. The antigen is undetermined. This CDR3 contains 13 residues. The germline gives CDR1 SGHTA, CDR2 FQGNSA. Deletions cut 5 bases from V and 7 bases from J, with 12 bases between. The sample is drawn from a study of T-cell memory formation after mild COVID-19. In the study overall: The TCR clusters were mostly specific to one donor.

General study findings and limits: The authors did not confirm SARS-CoV-2 specificity of second-wave clones peaking day 37. Clones that shrank (day 15 to 85) were balanced CD4/CD8, whereas later expanders leaned CD4+.

Employing constant-segment primers, 5'RACE generated TCR alpha and TCR beta cDNA libraries bearing sample barcodes and UMIs. Via MiXCR, TCRdb re-called the 5' RACE reads, giving one row per CDR3 protein. The table shows roughly 200,000 distinct CDR3 sequences, with 9% to 10% occurring only once. This sequence was found in a man aged 18 to 30 who had mild COVID-19 (a few samples of this study predate the infection). Cell type and time point are not known. The sample taken for sequencing was PBMCs or a T cell subset sorted from them (not recorded which). The rearrangement joins TRBV7-2 to TRBJ1-5; TRBD1 is a possible D gene (5 bases). The CDR3 loop is CASSRDAGQPQHF. DNA for the CDR3: TGTGCCAGCAGCAGGGACGCGGGACAGCCCCAGCATTTT. Drawing the rest from reference TRBV7-2 and TRBJ1-5, the complete variable domain is GAGVSQSPSNKVTEKGKDVELRCDPISGHTALYWYRQSLGQGLEFLIYFQGNSAPDKSGLPSDRFSAERTGGSVSTLTIQRTQQEDSAVYLCASSRDAGQPQHFGDGTRLSIL.